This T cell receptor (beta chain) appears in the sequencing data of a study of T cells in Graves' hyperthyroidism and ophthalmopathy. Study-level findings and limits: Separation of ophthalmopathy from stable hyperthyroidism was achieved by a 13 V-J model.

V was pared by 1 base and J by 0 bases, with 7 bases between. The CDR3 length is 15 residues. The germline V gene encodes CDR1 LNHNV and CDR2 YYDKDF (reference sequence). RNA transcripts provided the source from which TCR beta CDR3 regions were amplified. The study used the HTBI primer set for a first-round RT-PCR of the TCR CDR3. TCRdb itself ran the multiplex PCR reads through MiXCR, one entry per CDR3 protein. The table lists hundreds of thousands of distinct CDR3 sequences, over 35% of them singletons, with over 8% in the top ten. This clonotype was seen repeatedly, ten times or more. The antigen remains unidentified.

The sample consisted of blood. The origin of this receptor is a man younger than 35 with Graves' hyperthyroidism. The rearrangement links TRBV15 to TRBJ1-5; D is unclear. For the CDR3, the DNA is TGTGCCACCAGCAGAGTGGTAGATAGCAATCAGCCCCAGCATTTT. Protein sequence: CATSRVVDSNQPQHF.